This passage covers 8 T cell receptor beta chains from one sample sequenced in a study of blood T cell repertoires in COVID-19. The data were produced by immunoSEQ multiplex PCR, yet TCRdb's version contains in-frame clones alone and is incomplete. The sample has fewer than 90,000 clones; approximately 80% are singletons. The source material was peripheral blood. The receptor set was obtained from a human donor in a cohort sampled during active COVID-19.

This sequence joins TRBV2 and TRBJ1-1; D not certain. Trimming took 3 bases from V and 0 from J, leaving 17 bases between them. The CDR3 runs 17 residues. The germline V gene encodes CDR1 SNHLY and CDR2 FYNNEI. CDR3 DNA: TGTGCCAGCAGTGACCGCGGGATTGTGTATGTGAACACTGAAGCTTTCTTT. It codes for CASSDRGIVYVNTEAFF.

This clone has only a few counts. The genes are TRBV15 and TRBJ2-1, with 13 bases aligning to TRBD2. The CDR3 extends over 14 amino acids. Trimming at V came to 8 bases and at J to 8 bases, leaving 6 bases not matched to a gene. The germline V gene encodes CDR1 LNHNV and CDR2 YYDKDF (reference sequence). The CDR3 loop is CATGRLAGGHEQFF. CDR3 bases: TGTGCCACCGGGAGACTAGCGGGAGGTCATGAGCAGTTCTTC. Full variable domain (outside the CDR3, taken from reference TRBV15 and TRBJ2-1): DAMVIQNPRYQVTQFGKPVTLSCSQTLNHNVMYWYQQKSSQAPKLLFHYYDKDFNNEADTPDNFQSRRPNTSFCFLDIRSPGLGDTAMYLCATGRLAGGHEQFFGPGTRLTVL.

This clone came up many times. The V and J genes are TRBV4-3 and TRBJ2-3, with 7 bases lining up with TRBD2. This CDR3 region has 14 residues. Looked up from germline, CDR1 is LGHNA and CDR2 is YSLEER. J gave up 4 bases and V 1 base, and 2 bases lay outside the gene matches. The CDR3 spells CASSQVGGADTQYF. CDR3 in DNA: TGCGCCAGCAGCCAAGTTGGGGGGGCAGATACGCAGTATTTT.

The chain combines TRBV5-6 with TRBJ2-6, with D perhaps matching TRBD1 (6 bases). V shed 3 bases and J shed 2 bases, with 15 bases lying between them. This CDR3 is built from 17 residues. The germline V gene has CDR1 SGHDT and CDR2 YYEEEE. CDR3 residues: CASSYRTAVPGANVLTF. The CDR3 DNA sequence: TGTGCCAGCAGCTATAGGACAGCCGTCCCTGGGGCCAACGTCCTGACTTTC.

V usage is TRBV19 and J usage is TRBJ1-5; D might be TRBD1 (6 bases). This CDR3 contains 16 residues. Germline V gene data show CDR1 as LNHDA and CDR2 as SQIVND (reference sequence). Between the trimmed V and J ends, which lost 3 bases and 6 bases, there was a span of 18 bases. The CDR3 coding sequence is TGTGCCAGTAGTATCCAGGGGCAGGGTTCGACTCAGCCCCAGCATTTT. Its translation is CASSIQGQGSTQPQHF.

This clone was seen only once. This rearrangement joins TRBV19 to TRBJ1-5, with TRBD1 as a possible D gene (5 bases). Germline V gene lookup returns CDR1 LNHDA and CDR2 SQIVND (reference sequence). This CDR3 has 15 residues. Trimming pared 5 bases from V and 3 bases from J, leaving 14 bases between. The CDR3 here is CASSYWQGINQPQHF. CDR3 sequence (DNA): TGTGCCAGTAGTTATTGGCAGGGAATCAATCAGCCCCAGCATTTT. The full variable domain, in which reference TRBV19 and TRBJ1-5 provide the parts outside the CDR3, is DGGITQSPKYLFRKEGQNVTLSCEQNLNHDAMYWYRQDPGQGLRLIYYSQIVNDFQKGDIAEGYSVSREKKESFPLTVTSAQKNPTAFYLCASSYWQGINQPQHFGDGTRLSIL.

The chain recombines TRBV9 with TRBJ2-7; TRBD2 matches at 7 bases. CDR3 size: 15 residues. The germline V gene encodes CDR1 SGDLS and CDR2 YYNGEE. The V gene end was trimmed by 2 bases and the J gene end by 7 bases; junction bases not matched to a gene: 12. The CDR3 DNA sequence: TGTGCCAGCAGCGTGGGGGGGACGGCCGCGAGGGAGCAGTACTTC. Translating it yields CASSVGGTAAREQYF. The entire variable domain, with the rest obtained from reference TRBV9 and TRBJ2-7, is as follows: DSGVTQTPKHLITATGQRVTLRCSPRSGDLSVYWYQQSLDQGLQFLIQYYNGEERAKGNILERFSAQQFPDLHSELNLSSLELGDSALYFCASSVGGTAAREQYFGPGTRLTVT.

The rearrangement uses TRBV7-9 and TRBJ1-4; 7 bases match TRBD1. After removal of 6 bases from V and 7 bases from J, the junction contained 5 bases not matched to a gene. Germline loops: CDR1 SEHNR, CDR2 FQNEAQ (reference sequence). This CDR3 is built from 13 residues. DNA for the CDR3: TGTGCCAGCAGACGGGGACAGATTGAAAAACTGTTTTTT. Translated, it gives CASRRGQIEKLFF.